The text below deals with one T cell receptor beta chain. The antigen remains unidentified. The data are from a study of radiotherapy plus CTLA-4 blockade in lung cancer. Data came from immunoSEQ multiplex PCR; TCRdb stores just in-frame clones and leaves some out. The table lists 95,000 to 150,000 clones, 85% to 90% of them singletons. Trimming removed 3 bases from V and 3 bases from J, with 15 bases in between. CDR1 is MGHRA and CDR2 is YSYEKL in the germline V gene. This CDR3 is 16 amino acids long. Whole-study findings and limits: The best prediction of response reportedly came from early blood T cell clone dynamics, with interferon-beta.

The sequenced sample was peripheral blood, obtained from a patient treated with radiotherapy plus ipilimumab. This chain connects TRBV4-1 to TRBJ2-1, with D possibly TRBD1 on 5 matching bases. The receptor was isolated from a human donor with non-small cell lung cancer that progressed on radiotherapy plus ipilimumab. The CDR3 DNA sequence: TGCGCCAGCAGCCAGCATTCAGGGAAGTACTACAATGAGCAGTTCTTC. This translates into CASSQHSGKYYNEQFF.